These T cell receptor beta chains were read from a single sample in a study of blood T cell repertoires in COVID-19. This table comes from immunoSEQ multiplex PCR, and its TCRdb copy is limited to in-frame clones, with some not included. This table has some 260,000 clones, approximately 79% appearing once. Sequencing was performed on peripheral blood. The source of these receptors is a woman in her thirties or forties with active or convalescent COVID-19. The CDR3 runs from the conserved cysteine through the conserved F or W. A D gene is named only where the DNA matches it firmly. The size of a clone is reported for some rows only, either as once, few or many, or as a class for expanded clones.

v_gene	abundance	j_gene	d_gene	len	CDR3nt	CDR3aa
TRBV5-1	few	TRBJ1-1	.	18	TGCGCCAGCAGCTTGGCCGGGCTTAGGGGAGGGAGAGACACTGAAGCTTTCTTT	CASSLAGLRGGRDTEAFF
TRBV9	.	TRBJ2-3	TRBD2	17	TGTGCCAGCAGCGCGGGGGGTAGCGGGGGCCTCACAGATACGCAGTATTTT	CASSAGGSGGLTDTQYF
TRBV19	.	TRBJ1-5	.	17	TGTGCCAGTAGTATGCTCCGAAAAGGAGGAGACCATCAGCCCCAGCATTTT	CASSMLRKGGDHQPQHF
TRBV29-1	once	TRBJ1-1	.	10	TGCAGCGTTAGACAGGCTGAAGCTTTCTTT	CSVRQAEAFF
TRBV6-5	.	TRBJ1-2	TRBD1	16	TGTGCCAGCAGTTACACTCGACAGGGAATTAACTATGGCTACACCTTC	CASSYTRQGINYGYTF
TRBV11-1	.	TRBJ2-5	.	13	TGTGCCAGCAGTCGCAGGGGAAGGGAGACCCAGTACTTC	CASSRRGRETQYF
TRBV20-1	once	TRBJ2-1	TRBD2	17	TGCAGTGCTAGTAAGCGGGCTAGCGGGGGGACCTACAATGAGCAGTTCTTC	CSASKRASGGTYNEQFF
TRBV7-2	many	TRBJ2-1	.	15	TGTGCCAGCAGCTTAACTAGCATCGCCTACAATGAGCAGTTCTTC	CASSLTSIAYNEQFF
TRBV28	.	TRBJ1-5	.	16	TGTGCCAGCAGTTTTACTCGGCGGATGAGCAATCAGCCCCAGCATTTT	CASSFTRRMSNQPQHF
TRBV15	few	TRBJ1-4	.	17	TGTGCCACCAGCAGGTCGTTGGGCAGTTTAACTAATGAAAAACTGTTTTTT	CATSRSLGSLTNEKLFF
TRBV13	.	TRBJ1-4	.	15	TGTGCCAGCAGTTCCTACGTAGCAACTAATGAAAAACTGTTTTTT	CASSSYVATNEKLFF
TRBV9	once	TRBJ1-5	TRBD1	14	TGTGCCAGCAGCGCGGGACAGCCTAATCAGCCCCAGCATTTT	CASSAGQPNQPQHF
TRBV9	.	TRBJ2-7	TRBD2	17	TGTGCCAGCAGCGTAGCTAGCGGGGGCCCTTCCCCCTACGAGCAGTACTTC	CASSVASGGPSPYEQYF
TRBV19	once	TRBJ1-1	.	15	TGTGCCAGTAGTATAGATAATCCCCCGAACACTGAAGCTTTCTTT	CASSIDNPPNTEAFF
TRBV28	.	TRBJ1-1	.	12	TGTGCCAGCGTCGGGGATCACACTGAAGCTTTCTTT	CASVGDHTEAFF
TRBV20-1	few	TRBJ1-2	.	11	TGCAGTGCCCGTGAGAGCCCTGGCTACACCTTC	CSARESPGYTF
TRBV5-1	.	TRBJ1-6	.	15	TGCGCCAGCAGCCCTGATAGGGGTTTGGATTCACCCCTCCACTTT	CASSPDRGLDSPLHF
TRBV7-2	.	TRBJ2-3	.	16	TGTGCCAGCAGCTTAGATGGCGGGCTTAGCACAGATACGCAGTATTTT	CASSLDGGLSTDTQYF
TRBV7-2	once	TRBJ1-2	TRBD1	13	TGTGCCAGCAGCCCTCGGACAGGTTTAGGCTACACCTTC	CASSPRTGLGYTF
TRBV6-4	.	TRBJ2-2	TRBD1	14	TGTGCCAGCAGACGGGACAGAGGCACCGGGGAGCTGTTTTTT	CASRRDRGTGELFF
TRBV30	.	TRBJ1-1	.	11	TGTGCCTGGAGTGCAGGGGTCGGTGCTTTCTTT	CAWSAGVGAFF
TRBV20-1	once	TRBJ2-2	.	9	TGCAGTGGTCACCGGGGAGCTGTTTTT	CSGHRGAVF
TRBV24-1	.	TRBJ2-2	TRBD1	16	TGTGCCACCAGCGCCACAGGGGGCATGAACACCGGGGAGCTGTTTTTT	CATSATGGMNTGELFF
TRBV24-1	.	TRBJ1-1	TRBD1	14	TGTGCCACCAGGCCGACAGGGCTGAACACTGAAGCTTTCTTT	CATRPTGLNTEAFF
TRBV19	.	TRBJ1-6	.	16	TGTGCCAGTAGTCTCGACAGAAGTCCGAATAATTCACCCCTCCACTTT	CASSLDRSPNNSPLHF
TRBV12-3/TRBV12-4	.	TRBJ2-3	.	11	TGTGCCAGCAGTCCGACAGATACGCAGTATTTT	CASSPTDTQYF
TRBV18	.	TRBJ1-2	.	15	TGTGCCAGCTCACAACAGGGAAGTTACCGCTATGGCTACACCTTC	CASSQQGSYRYGYTF
TRBV7-9	.	TRBJ2-1	.	9	TGTGCCACTCCCCATGAGCAGTTCTTC	CATPHEQFF
TRBV5-4	.	TRBJ1-4	.	17	TGTGCCAGCAGCTTATTCCCGGGAGGAATCGGTTTGGAAAAACTGTTTTTT	CASSLFPGGIGLEKLFF
TRBV6-5	once	TRBJ2-3	.	15	TGTGCCAGCAGGGATAGTGCGACTAGCACAGATACGCAGTATTTT	CASRDSATSTDTQYF
TRBV19	.	TRBJ1-1	.	15	TGTGCCAGTACCCTCGGGGGGGCCTGGAACACTGAAGCTTTCTTT	CASTLGGAWNTEAFF
TRBV11-2	.	TRBJ2-5	.	15	TGTGCCAGCAGCTGGGGGACAATCGGGCAAGAGACCCAGTACTTC	CASSWGTIGQETQYF
TRBV5-1	few	TRBJ2-2	TRBD2	15	TGCGCCAGCAGACAGGCGGGAGTAAACACCGGGGAGCTGTTTTTT	CASRQAGVNTGELFF
TRBV30	.	TRBJ1-2	TRBD1	14	TGTGCCTGGAGTCCGGGGGACAGGGGGAGCGGCTACACCTTC	CAWSPGDRGSGYTF
TRBV30	.	TRBJ2-5	.	13	TGTGCCTGGAGTGTCCAGATCTCAGAGACCCAGTACTTC	CAWSVQISETQYF
TRBV5-1	.	TRBJ1-1	.	15	TGCGCCAGCAGCGCGACAGCCGCGATGAACACTGAAGCTTTCTTT	CASSATAAMNTEAFF
TRBV5-1	few	TRBJ1-1	TRBD1	14	TGCGCCAGCAGCTTGTCCCCAGGGGGAACTGAAGCTTTCTTT	CASSLSPGGTEAFF
TRBV7-9	.	TRBJ1-1	TRBD1	13	TGTGCCAGCAGTTGGACAGGCCGCAGGGAAGCTTTCTTT	CASSWTGRREAFF